The 22 T cell receptor beta chains listed next were all sequenced from one sample in a study of T cells in Graves' hyperthyroidism and ophthalmopathy. RNA transcripts were the template for amplifying TCR beta CDR3 regions. With the HTBI primer set, the TCR CDR3 went through a first round of RT-PCR. TCRdb re-derived calls from the multiplex PCR reads in MiXCR, one entry per CDR3 protein. Counted here are approximately 200,000 distinct CDR3 sequences, approximately 20% occurring once; the ten biggest clones make up 35% to 50%. Sequenced: blood. The receptors were gathered from a man aged 40-55 years with Graves' hyperthyroidism.

This chain connects TRBV19 to TRBJ1-5; possible D gene TRBD1, 6 bases. V lost 3 bases to trimming and J lost 0 bases, with 12 bases between them. Germline CDR1 and CDR2: LNHDA and SQIVND (reference sequence). The length of the CDR3 is 16 residues. For the CDR3, the DNA is TGTGCCAGTAGTATCTTCAGGGGATTTAGCAATCAGCCCCAGCATTTT. Protein product: CASSIFRGFSNQPQHF.

This clonotype has a handful of counts. This chain connects TRBV28 to TRBJ2-1; a possible D gene is TRBD1 (6 bases). Per the germline V gene, CDR1 is MDHEN and CDR2 is SYDVKM. This CDR3 comprises 12 residues. V shed 5 bases and J shed 10 bases, with 12 bases lying between them. The CDR3 coding sequence is TGTGCCAGCAGTATTACAGGGCGCGAGCAGTTCTTC. Translation gives CASSITGREQFF. Full variable domain (outside the CDR3, taken from reference TRBV28 and TRBJ2-1): DVKVTQSSRYLVKRTGEKVFLECVQDMDHENMFWYRQDPGLGLRLIYFSYDVKMKEKGDIPEGYSVSREKKERFSLILESASTNQTSMYLCASSITGREQFFGPGTRLTVL.

This clonotype was seen ten or more times. The rearrangement uses TRBV20-1 and TRBJ1-5; D is unclear. Germline V gene data show CDR1 as DFQATT and CDR2 as SNEGSKA (reference sequence). This CDR3 has 12 residues. Trimming took off 0 bases at V and 9 bases at J, with 9 bases between the two ends. The CDR3, as DNA: TGCAGTGCTAGAGACTCGAGTATGCCCCAGCATTTT. This encodes CSARDSSMPQHF.

In this sample, this clonotype turned up many times. The rearrangement joins TRBV3-1 to TRBJ2-2; 7 nucleotides line up with TRBD1. V trimming: 4 bases; J trimming: 7 bases; junction bases outside the gene matches: 9. The CDR3 contains 15 residues. Germline V gene data show CDR1 as LGHDT and CDR2 as YNNKEL (reference sequence). CDR3 nucleotides: TGTGCCAGCAGCCCTCGTGACAGGGCGGTCGGGGAGCTGTTTTTT. This codes for CASSPRDRAVGELFF.

This clonotype was seen ten or more times. CDR3 in amino acids: CASSFPAVNTEAFF. The DNA for the CDR3 is TGTGCCAGCAGTTTCCCGGCCGTCAACACTGAAGCTTTCTTT. The V call is TRBV28, the J call TRBJ1-1, with D hard to call. The CDR3 spans 14 residues. Germline V lookup: CDR1 MDHEN, CDR2 SYDVKM. Trimming took off 3 bases at V and 2 bases at J, with 10 bases between the two ends.

This clonotype was picked up many times. The chain is built from TRBV28 and TRBJ2-3; maybe TRBD1 (6 bases). Germline V gene lookup returns CDR1 MDHEN and CDR2 SYDVKM. Trimming shortened V by 3 bases and J by 6 bases, and 16 bases separated the two germline ends. This CDR3 is 15 amino acids long. In DNA, the CDR3 is TGTGCCAGCAGTTTTCAAGGACAGCCTGGGGATACGCAGTATTTT. The encoded protein is CASSFQGQPGDTQYF.

This clonotype was seen ten or more times. The chain links TRBV15 to TRBJ2-5; TRBD2 matches 11 bases. CDR1 and CDR2 (germline): LNHNV, YYDKDF (reference sequence). CDR3 size: 19 residues. V shed 0 bases and J 1 base; nucleotides not matched to a gene: 10. CDR3 amino acids: CATSREPPPGLAAQETQYF. The CDR3 region has the DNA TGTGCCACCAGCAGAGAGCCCCCACCGGGACTAGCGGCCCAAGAGACCCAGTACTTC.

The genes are TRBV3-1 and TRBJ2-7; possible D gene TRBD2, 6 bases. V was cut by 4 bases and J by 7 bases, with 14 bases left in between. Germline V gene lookup returns CDR1 LGHDT and CDR2 YNNKEL (reference sequence). This CDR3 spans 13 amino acids. The CDR3 DNA reads TGTGCCAGCAGCCGAGAACCGGGGAGGGAGCAGTACTTC. Translating gives CASSREPGREQYF.

This clonotype was recorded a few times. The rearrangement uses TRBV18 and TRBJ2-2; TRBD1 matches at 8 bases. V shed 6 bases and J 2 bases; nucleotides not matched to a gene: 5. Germline V lookup: CDR1 KGHSH, CDR2 LQKENI. The CDR3 length is 15 residues. CDR3 sequence (DNA): TGTGCCAGCTCCGTCCAGGGGGCCAACACCGGGGAGCTGTTTTTT. Encoded protein: CASSVQGANTGELFF.

The gene calls are TRBV28 and TRBJ1-4; 7 bases are a match to TRBD1. Germline V gene sequence: CDR1 MDHEN, CDR2 SYDVKM. This CDR3 contains 17 residues. V was pared by 5 bases and J by 0 bases, with 9 bases of the junction left unmatched. The DNA for the CDR3 is TGTGCCAGCAGTCCATTTATGGGGACAGCAACTAATGAAAAACTGTTTTTT. Translation gives CASSPFMGTATNEKLFF.

This clonotype was seen a few times. The CDR3 DNA is TGTGCCAGCAGCACCGGGACAGGGTGGGGCTACACCTTC. This translates into CASSTGTGWGYTF. This sequence joins TRBV7-3 and TRBJ1-2; 9 nucleotides agree with TRBD1. V was pared by 5 bases and J by 8 bases, with 6 bases of the junction left unmatched. In germline, CDR1 is SGHTA, CDR2 FQGTGA. The CDR3 runs 13 residues.

This clonotype showed up many times. The chain joins TRBV29-1 to TRBJ2-5, with a possible D match to TRBD1 (6 bases). Germline V CDR1 and CDR2: SQVTM, ANQGSEA. Trimming shortened V by 4 bases and J by 4 bases, and 10 bases separated the two germline ends. The CDR3 extends over 12 amino acids. CDR3 residues: CSVGGQGETQYF. CDR3 bases: TGCAGCGTTGGGGGGCAAGGAGAGACCCAGTACTTC. Complete variable domain (other parts from reference TRBV29-1 and TRBJ2-5): SAVISQKPSRDICQRGTSLTIQCQVDSQVTMMFWYRQQPGQSLTLIATANQGSEATYESGFVIDKFPISRPNLTFSTLTVSNMSPEDSSIYLCSVGGQGETQYFGPGTRLLVL.

The V call is TRBV20-1, the J call TRBJ2-4; tentative D call: TRBD1 (5 bases). The CDR3 is 12 amino acids. The V and J ends lost 5 bases and 5 bases respectively, with 10 bases between them. Germline V CDR1 and CDR2: DFQATT, SNEGSKA (reference sequence). The CDR3 DNA reads TGCAGTGCTGACAGTCGACAAAACATTCAGTACTTC. Translation: CSADSRQNIQYF.

At least ten counts were recorded for this clonotype. The CDR3: CASRGDSNQPQHF. The CDR3 nucleotides read TGTGCCAGCCGGGGGGATAGCAATCAGCCCCAGCATTTT. The rearrangement uses TRBV2 and TRBJ1-5; D may be TRBD1 (5 bases). The CDR3 spans 13 residues. Germline CDR1 and CDR2: SNHLY and FYNNEI. Trimming stripped 8 bases from V and 0 bases from J, with 8 bases between.

This clonotype was counted ten times or more. The gene calls are TRBV28 and TRBJ2-1; 8 bases agree with TRBD2. Trimming took 1 base from V and 7 from J; bases not matched to a gene: 6. The germline CDR1 and CDR2 sequences are MDHEN and SYDVKM. The CDR3 runs 15 residues. This CDR3 is CASSLSGGAGNEQFF. The CDR3 DNA sequence: TGTGCCAGCAGTTTATCCGGGGGGGCCGGGAATGAGCAGTTCTTC.

This clonotype was counted ten times or more. The chain uses TRBV12-3 or TRBV12-4 and TRBJ1-4, with D hard to call. This CDR3 region has 15 residues. V dropped 5 bases and J dropped 5 bases, with 15 bases sitting between them. For the CDR3, the DNA is TGTGCCAGCAGTCCCCTGACACGCTCGAATGAAAAACTGTTTTTT. This sequence encodes CASSPLTRSNEKLFF.

This clonotype came up many times. The chain uses TRBV27 and TRBJ1-4, with D unresolved. CDR3 length equals 14 residues. The germline V gene has CDR1 MNHEY and CDR2 SMNVEV (reference sequence). The V and J ends lost 8 bases and 4 bases respectively, with 14 bases between them. CDR3 sequence: CASCNRAGNEKLFF. CDR3 coding DNA: TGTGCCAGCTGTAACCGGGCGGGTAATGAAAAACTGTTTTTT. The complete variable domain, with remaining parts taken from reference TRBV27 and TRBJ1-4, reads EAQVTQNPRYLITVTGKKLTVTCSQNMNHEYMSWYRQDPGLGLRQIYYSMNVEVTDKGDVPEGYKVSRKEKRNFPLILESPSPNQTSLYFCASCNRAGNEKLFFGSGTQLSVL.

This clonotype has at least ten counts. The rearrangement uses TRBV7-9 and TRBJ2-2; 7 nucleotides line up with TRBD2. The length of the CDR3 is 17 residues. Losses at the gene ends were 4 bases for V and 5 bases for J; bases not matched to a gene: 13. Germline V gives CDR1 SEHNR, CDR2 FQNEAQ (reference sequence). CDR3 loop: CASSSPLGGLLTGELFF. DNA of the CDR3: TGTGCCAGCAGCTCCCCCTTGGGGGGACTACTGACCGGGGAGCTGTTTTTT. The variable domain in full, with the rest retrieved from reference TRBV7-9 and TRBJ2-2, is DTGVSQNPRHKITKRGQNVTFRCDPISEHNRLYWYRQTLGQGPEFLTYFQNEAQLEKSRLLSDRFSAERPKGSFSTLEIQRTEQGDSAMYLCASSSPLGGLLTGELFFGEGSRLTVL.

This rearrangement joins TRBV6-2 or TRBV6-3 to TRBJ1-1, with 8 bases aligning to TRBD1. Trimming took 0 bases from V and 1 from J; bases not matched to a gene: 1. Looked up from germline, CDR1 is MNHEY and CDR2 is SVGEGT. The CDR3 spans 15 residues. The CDR3 here is CASSYSTGANTEAFF. CDR3 sequence (DNA): TGTGCCAGCAGTTACTCGACAGGGGCGAACACTGAAGCTTTCTTT.

The chain couples TRBV9 to TRBJ2-3, with TRBD2 matching 11 bases. The CDR3 consists of 17 residues. The ends lost 2 bases at V and 0 bases at J; junction bases unmatched: 5. Germline CDR1 and CDR2: SGDLS and YYNGEE. CDR3 DNA: TGTGCCAGCAGCGTTCAGCCTAGCGGGGGGAGCACAGATACGCAGTATTTT. Translating gives CASSVQPSGGSTDTQYF.

This clonotype occurred many times. The chain links TRBV30 to TRBJ1-6, with D possibly TRBD1 on 5 matching bases. This CDR3 comprises 13 residues. V lost 4 bases and J 7 bases, leaving 11 bases between the germline ends. Germline CDR1 and CDR2: GTSNPN and SVGIG (reference sequence). The CDR3 DNA is TGTGCCTGGAATACGGGGCAAAATTCACCCCTCCACTTT. Translating gives CAWNTGQNSPLHF.

J is TRBJ1-1 and V is TRBV16; 9 nucleotides agree with TRBD1. V shed 2 bases and J 2 bases; nucleotides not matched to a gene: 12. From germline, CDR1 is KGHSY and CDR2 FQNENV. CDR3 size: 18 residues. In nucleotides, the CDR3 is TGTGCCAGCAGCCAAGAAGGGACAGGGAAATGGGCTAACACTGAAGCTTTCTTT. This sequence encodes CASSQEGTGKWANTEAFF.